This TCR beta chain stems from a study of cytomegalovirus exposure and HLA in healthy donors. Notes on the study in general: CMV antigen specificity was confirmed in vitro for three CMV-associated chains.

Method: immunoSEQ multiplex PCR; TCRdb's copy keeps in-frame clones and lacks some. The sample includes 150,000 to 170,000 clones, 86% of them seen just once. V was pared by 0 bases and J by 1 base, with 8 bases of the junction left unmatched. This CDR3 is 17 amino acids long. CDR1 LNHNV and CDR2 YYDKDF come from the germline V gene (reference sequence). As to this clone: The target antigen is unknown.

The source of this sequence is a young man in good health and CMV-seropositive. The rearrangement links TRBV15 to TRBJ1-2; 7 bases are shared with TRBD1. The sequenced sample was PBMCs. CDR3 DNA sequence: TGTGCCACCAGCAGAGATTTGGTGGGACAGTTTAACTATGGCTACACCTTC. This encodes CATSRDLVGQFNYGYTF.